Listed here are 26 T cell receptor beta chains from one sample, sequenced in a study of T cell repertoires in cytomegalovirus infection. TCRdb reanalysed the reads using MiXCR and keeps one entry per CDR3 protein. Of 800,000 to 950,000 distinct CDR3 sequences listed, 30% to 35% are singletons. No cognate antigen is known for these TCRs. The sample was cultured CD8+ T cells from PBMCs, taken from culture after CMV antigen stimulation. These receptors were collected from a human donor in good health (CMV status not recorded). Some clones in this sample may be carry-over from other donors' samples.

This clonotype was counted a few times. The J gene is TRBJ2-1, the V gene TRBV28, with D possibly called TRBD1 or TRBD2 (6 bases each). V was trimmed by 3 bases and J by 4 bases, leaving 13 bases between them. The CDR3 has 15 amino acids. Germline loops: CDR1 MDHEN, CDR2 SYDVKM. The CDR3 here is CASSFRETGYNEQFF. DNA for the CDR3: TGTGCCAGCAGTTTTCGGGAGACAGGTTACAATGAGCAGTTCTTC. The full variable domain, with the rest looked up from reference TRBV28 and TRBJ2-1, is DVKVTQSSRYLVKRTGEKVFLECVQDMDHENMFWYRQDPGLGLRLIYFSYDVKMKEKGDIPEGYSVSREKKERFSLILESASTNQTSMYLCASSFRETGYNEQFFGPGTRLTVL.

The table lists this clonotype with a few counts. This chain joins TRBV4-1 and TRBJ2-1; 7 nucleotides agree with TRBD2. CDR3 size: 14 residues. Germline-derived CDR1 and CDR2 are MGHRA and YSYEKL. Unmatched junction bases numbered 6, after V lost 1 base and J lost 9 bases. The CDR3 sequence is CASSQVGGDGEQFF. For the CDR3, the DNA is TGCGCCAGCAGCCAAGTGGGGGGGGACGGTGAGCAGTTCTTC.

The chain carries TRBV19 and TRBJ2-1; D ambiguous. Germline loops: CDR1 LNHDA, CDR2 SQIVND (reference sequence). CDR3 length: 15 residues. V lost 5 bases to trimming and J lost 0 bases, with 11 bases between them. The CDR3 coding sequence is TGTGCCAGTAGTTCGCGCCTGAGCTCCTACAATGAGCAGTTCTTC. Residues: CASSSRLSSYNEQFF.

The chain is built from TRBV4-3 and TRBJ2-1, with 12 positions matching TRBD2. With V trimmed by 1 base and J by 10 bases, 8 bases remained unmatched. Germline assignment: CDR1 LGHNA and CDR2 YSLEER. The CDR3 extends over 16 amino acids. Written as DNA, the CDR3 is TGCGCCAGCAGCCAAGGGGGGACTAGCGGGCGGAAGGAGCAGTTCTTC. Protein sequence: CASSQGGTSGRKEQFF.

V gene TRBV7-9 combines with J gene TRBJ2-1; TRBD2 is a possible D gene (6 bases). The CDR3 totals 11 residues. Between the trimmed V and J ends, which lost 5 bases and 10 bases, there was a span of 9 bases. The germline V gene encodes CDR1 SEHNR and CDR2 FQNEAQ (reference sequence). The CDR3 sequence is CASSVLAEQFF. Written as DNA, the CDR3 is TGTGCCAGCAGCGTACTAGCAGAGCAGTTCTTC.

The chain employs TRBV6-5 and TRBJ2-3; D gene unclear. This CDR3 region has 12 residues. V lost 6 bases, J lost 8 bases, and 12 bases lay in between. CDR1 MNHEY and CDR2 SVGAGI come from the germline V gene. The CDR3 nucleotides are TGTGCCAGCAGGCCCGAACTGGGTACGCAGTATTTT. It codes for CASRPELGTQYF.

This clonotype has only a few counts. This chain connects TRBV27 to TRBJ2-7; the match to TRBD1 covers 9 bases. In germline, CDR1 is MNHEY, CDR2 SMNVEV (reference sequence). V was clipped by 6 bases and J by 6 bases; unmatched bases: 3. The CDR3 length is 12 residues. The CDR3 DNA reads as TGTGCCAGCAGGGGACAGGGTCCCGAGCAGTACTTC. Its translation is CASRGQGPEQYF.

The gene calls are TRBV15 and TRBJ1-4, with TRBD1 matching over 7 bases. V lost 4 bases, J lost 4 bases, and 6 bases stayed unmatched. The CDR3 contains 15 residues. Germline CDR1 and CDR2: LNHNV and YYDKDF (reference sequence). In nucleotides, the CDR3 is TGTGCCACCAGCACGCTCTGGGACAGTAATGAAAAACTGTTTTTT. Protein product: CATSTLWDSNEKLFF.

This clonotype showed up just a few times. The chain carries TRBV7-6 and TRBJ1-1; 7 bases align to TRBD1. The J segment lost 1 base and the V segment lost 2 bases, leaving 10 bases of the junction unmatched. CDR1 and CDR2 (germline): SGHVS, FNYEAQ. The CDR3 consists of 17 residues. The CDR3 loop reads CASSLLSQGDSNTEAFF. CDR3 nucleotide sequence: TGTGCCAGCAGCTTACTGAGTCAGGGGGATTCGAACACTGAAGCTTTCTTT.

This clonotype was detected ten times or more. The genes are TRBV19 and TRBJ2-7, with 10 positions matching TRBD1. The V and J ends lost 9 bases and 2 bases, in that order; junction bases with no gene match: 7. The CDR3 sequence is 14 residues long. Germline CDR1 reads LNHDA; CDR2 reads SQIVND (reference sequence). The CDR3 DNA reads as TGTGCCAGCAGTGCCGGGACAGGGGCCTACGAGCAGTACTTC. This sequence encodes CASSAGTGAYEQYF.

The chain recombines TRBV27 with TRBJ2-5, with 11 bases aligning to TRBD2. The V and J ends lost 4 bases and 7 bases, in that order; junction bases with no gene match: 14. The CDR3 runs to 17 residues. Germline CDR1 MNHEY, CDR2 SMNVEV (reference sequence). The chain's CDR3 is CASSSLTSGVLFGTQYF. CDR3 sequence (DNA): TGTGCCAGCAGTTCCCTGACTAGCGGGGTCCTCTTCGGGACCCAGTACTTC.

This clonotype was counted only a few times. The V gene is TRBV20-1, the J gene TRBJ2-7; 9 positions match TRBD1. V shed 6 bases and J 2 bases; nucleotides not matched to a gene: 5. The CDR3 has 13 amino acids. Germline CDR1 is DFQATT and CDR2 is SNEGSKA (reference sequence). The CDR3 reads CSASDRGTYEQYF. The CDR3 DNA reads TGCAGTGCCTCGGACAGGGGAACCTACGAGCAGTACTTC.

The CDR3 DNA reads TGTGCCAGCAGCTCCCTTGCGGGGGGGGCCGGCGGGGAGCTGTTTTTT. This encodes CASSSLAGGAGGELFF. The rearrangement uses TRBV7-8 and TRBJ2-2, with TRBD2 matching over 9 bases. Unmatched junction bases numbered 10, after V lost 4 bases and J lost 7 bases. The germline V gene has CDR1 SGHVS and CDR2 FQNEAQ. This CDR3 is 16 amino acids long.

Only a few counts were recorded for this clonotype. The V gene is TRBV7-2, the J gene TRBJ1-1; tentative D call: TRBD1 (5 bases). Germline V gene data show CDR1 as SGHTA and CDR2 as FQGNSA. The CDR3 is 18 residues long. V lost 1 base to trimming and J lost 6 bases, with 24 bases between them. CDR3 sequence reads: CASSLGTRWVSRAAEAFF. The CDR3 nucleotides are TGTGCCAGCAGCTTAGGTACACGATGGGTGAGCAGGGCTGCTGAAGCTTTCTTT.

This sequence joins TRBV28 and TRBJ2-1, with D perhaps matching TRBD2 (5 bases). The CDR3 has 15 amino acids. Germline V gene sequence: CDR1 MDHEN, CDR2 SYDVKM. Trimming cost V 3 bases and J 0 bases, with 9 bases left between them. The CDR3: CASSFWRSSYNEQFF. CDR3 DNA sequence: TGTGCCAGCAGTTTTTGGAGGAGCTCCTACAATGAGCAGTTCTTC.

In this sample, this clonotype turned up a few times. The chain couples TRBV12-3 or TRBV12-4 to TRBJ2-7; 7 positions match TRBD2. CDR3 length: 14 amino acids. With V trimmed by 7 bases and J by 8 bases, 14 bases remained unmatched. The CDR3 sequence: CASTPGLREVQQYF. The CDR3, as DNA: TGTGCCAGCACTCCGGGACTACGGGAGGTTCAGCAGTACTTC.

This clonotype was recorded a few times. The chain combines TRBV20-1 with TRBJ2-7; 7 nucleotides line up with TRBD2. J was trimmed by 2 bases and V by 3 bases; bases with no gene match: 4. This CDR3 has 13 residues. Germline-derived CDR1 and CDR2 are DFQATT and SNEGSKA (reference sequence). CDR3 DNA sequence: TGCAGTGCTAGGGGGGGGGAGACCTACGAGCAGTACTTC. Protein sequence: CSARGGETYEQYF.

CDR3 sequence reads: CSRRWAEETQYF. The CDR3, as DNA: TGCAGCCGCCGGTGGGCGGAGGAGACCCAGTACTTC. J is TRBJ2-5 and V is TRBV20-1; unclear D gene. Germline V CDR1 and CDR2: DFQATT, SNEGSKA (reference sequence). This CDR3 comprises 12 residues.

This CDR3 is CASSLLAGVNTEAFF. DNA of the CDR3: TGTGCCAGCAGCTTATTAGCGGGGGTGAACACTGAAGCTTTCTTT. The chain joins TRBV7-6 to TRBJ1-1; D is perhaps TRBD1 (5 bases). Germline CDR1 SGHVS, CDR2 FNYEAQ. This CDR3 has 15 residues. V was cut by 2 bases and J by 0 bases, with 10 bases left in between.

This clonotype was picked up many times. The rearrangement joins TRBV7-8 to TRBJ2-3; perhaps TRBD1 as D (5 bases). This CDR3 region has 17 residues. The germline V gene encodes CDR1 SGHVS and CDR2 FQNEAQ. The V end was cut by 1 base, the J end by 5 bases, with 19 bases between. In DNA, the CDR3 is TGTGCCAGCAGCTTAGTAGGAGTAGGGGAATGGGAAGATACGCAGTATTTT. Amino acid sequence: CASSLVGVGEWEDTQYF.

This rearrangement joins TRBV4-1 to TRBJ2-7; D might be TRBD2 (6 bases). CDR1 MGHRA and CDR2 YSYEKL come from the germline V gene. The V and J ends lost 2 bases and 2 bases respectively, with 13 bases between them. The length of the CDR3 is 15 residues. CDR3 in DNA: TGCGCCAGCAGCCAATATATGGGGGGTGCCTACGAGCAGTACGTC. Amino acid sequence: CASSQYMGGAYEQYV.

This clonotype was picked up many times. V usage is TRBV7-8 and J usage is TRBJ2-3, with D perhaps TRBD2 (6 bases). CDR3 length equals 16 residues. The ends were cut back, 5 bases at V and 0 bases at J, with 15 bases in the middle. Germline V CDR1 and CDR2: SGHVS, FQNEAQ. CDR3 residues: CASSPSLGTSTDTQYF. DNA for the CDR3: TGTGCCAGCAGCCCATCCCTCGGGACTAGCACAGATACGCAGTATTTT. Full variable domain (remainder filled in from reference TRBV7-8 and TRBJ2-3): GAGVSQSPRYKVAKRGQDVALRCDPISGHVSLFWYQQALGQGPEFLTYFQNEAQLDKSGLPSDRFFAERPEGSVSTLKIQRTQQEDSAVYLCASSPSLGTSTDTQYFGPGTRLTVL.

As regards this clonotype: A junction boundary mismatches the germline segment, possibly from a read error. The chain recombines TRBV7-2 with TRBJ2-2; 7 nucleotides agree with TRBD1. There are 15 residues in the CDR3. Germline V gene sequence: CDR1 SGHTA, CDR2 FQGNSA. CDR3 coding DNA: TGTGCCAACAGCTTCTCCGCAGGGGGCACCGGGGAGCTGTTTTTT. This sequence encodes CANSFSAGGTGELFF.

This clonotype was seen a few times. The V call is TRBV7-9, the J call TRBJ2-2; D is unclear. The germline gives CDR1 SEHNR, CDR2 FQNEAQ (reference sequence). This CDR3 has 14 amino acids. V shed 5 bases and J shed 9 bases, with 16 bases lying between them. The DNA for the CDR3 is TGTGCCAGCAGCCCAAGTACAGACTCCAGGGAGCTGTTTTTT. Its protein is CASSPSTDSRELFF.

The chain recombines TRBV7-2 with TRBJ2-2; 7 bases line up with TRBD1. The CDR3 totals 15 residues. Germline V CDR1 and CDR2: SGHTA, FQGNSA. V trimming: 5 bases; J trimming: 1 base; junction bases outside the gene matches: 4. This chain's CDR3 is CASSIRQGNTGELFF. CDR3 coding DNA: TGTGCCAGCAGCATAAGACAGGGGAACACCGGGGAGCTGTTTTTT. The complete variable domain, with remaining parts taken from reference TRBV7-2 and TRBJ2-2, reads GAGVSQSPSNKVTEKGKDVELRCDPISGHTALYWYRQSLGQGLEFLIYFQGNSAPDKSGLPSDRFSAERTGGSVSTLTIQRTQQEDSAVYLCASSIRQGNTGELFFGEGSRLTVL.

V gene TRBV7-8 combines with J gene TRBJ2-7; possibly TRBD1 or TRBD2 for D (5 bases each). The CDR3 covers 11 residues. CDR1 and CDR2 from the germline V gene are SGHVS and FQNEAQ. Deletions cut 3 bases from V and 7 bases from J, with 7 bases between. The CDR3 loop is CASSFGTEQYF. The CDR3, as DNA: TGTGCCAGCAGCTTCGGGACGGAGCAGTACTTC.